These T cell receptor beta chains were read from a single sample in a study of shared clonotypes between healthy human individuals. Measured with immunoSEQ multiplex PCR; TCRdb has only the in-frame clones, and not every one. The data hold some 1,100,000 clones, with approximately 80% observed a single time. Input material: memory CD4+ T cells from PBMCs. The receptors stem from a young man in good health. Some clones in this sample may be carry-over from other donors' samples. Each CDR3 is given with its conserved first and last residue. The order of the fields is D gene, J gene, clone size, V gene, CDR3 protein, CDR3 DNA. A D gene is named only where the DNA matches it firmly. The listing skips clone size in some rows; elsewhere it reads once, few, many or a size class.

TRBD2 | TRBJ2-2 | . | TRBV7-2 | CASSRLAVNTGELFF | TGTGCCAGCAGCCGACTAGCCGTGAACACCGGGGAGCTGTTTTTT
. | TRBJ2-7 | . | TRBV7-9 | CASSRQSPLGQYF | TGTGCCAGCAGCCGACAGTCACCCCTAGGGCAGTACTTC
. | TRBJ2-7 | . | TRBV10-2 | CASSDIARLSYEQYF | TGCGCCAGCAGTGACATAGCGCGATTATCCTACGAGCAGTACTTC
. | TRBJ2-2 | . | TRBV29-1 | CSVGRGPGTGELFF | TGCAGCGTTGGGAGGGGGCCGGGCACCGGGGAGCTGTTTTTT
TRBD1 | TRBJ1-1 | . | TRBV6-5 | CASRGQGEAFF | TGTGCCAGCAGAGGACAGGGTGAAGCTTTCTTT
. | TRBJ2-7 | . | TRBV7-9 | CASRPTGMSYEQYF | TGTGCCAGCAGGCCGACCGGGATGTCCTACGAGCAGTACTTC
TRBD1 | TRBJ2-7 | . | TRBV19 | CASSIGGQGASYEQYF | TGTGCCAGTAGTATTGGGGGACAGGGGGCCTCCTACGAGCAGTACTTC
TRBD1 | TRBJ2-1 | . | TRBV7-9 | CASSPYRDSHNEQFF | TGTGCCAGCAGCCCCTACCGGGACAGTCACAATGAGCAGTTCTTC
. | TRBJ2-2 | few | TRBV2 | CASSGQNTGELFF | TGTGCCAGCAGTGGACAGAACACCGGGGAGCTGTTTTTT
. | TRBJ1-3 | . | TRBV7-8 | CASSPSDYGGNTIYF | TGTGCCAGCAGCCCCTCCGACTATGGTGGAAACACCATATATTTT
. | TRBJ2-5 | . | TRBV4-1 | CASSQDGRQETQYF | TGCGCCAGCAGCCAAGATGGGCGTCAAGAGACCCAGTACTTC
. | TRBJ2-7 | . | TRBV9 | CASSVAGRSLIYEQYF | TGTGCCAGCAGCGTAGCCGGGCGTAGCCTCATATACGAGCAGTACTTC
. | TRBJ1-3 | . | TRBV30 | CAWRAGLGEPSGNTIYF | TGTGCCTGGAGGGCTGGCCTGGGCGAACCTTCTGGAAACACCATATATTTT
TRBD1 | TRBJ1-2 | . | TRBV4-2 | CASSQATGTEDGYTF | TGTGCCAGCAGCCAAGCTACCGGGACAGAAGATGGCTACACCTTC
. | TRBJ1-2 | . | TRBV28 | CASSLTTGYGYTF | TGTGCCAGCAGCTTAACCACCGGCTATGGCTACACCTTC
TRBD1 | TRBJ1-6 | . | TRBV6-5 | CASRPGTGPYLHF | TGTGCCAGCAGGCCCGGGACAGGGCCTTATCTCCACTTT
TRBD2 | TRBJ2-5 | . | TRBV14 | CASSQELAPGETQYF | TGTGCCAGCAGCCAAGAACTAGCGCCGGGAGAGACCCAGTACTTC
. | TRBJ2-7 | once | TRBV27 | CASSLGSTEAAYEQYF | TGTGCCAGCAGCTTAGGGTCGACCGAGGCAGCATACGAGCAGTACTTC
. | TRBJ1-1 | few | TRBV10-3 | CAISDRGTEAFF | TGTGCCATCAGTGATCGTGGCACTGAAGCTTTCTTT
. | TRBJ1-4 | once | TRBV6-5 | CASRGRRVEKLFF | TGTGCCAGCAGAGGCAGGAGAGTTGAAAAACTGTTTTTT
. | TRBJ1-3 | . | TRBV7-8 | CASSLSDSRYSGNTIYF | TGTGCCAGCAGCTTAAGTGACTCCAGGTACTCTGGAAACACCATATATTTT
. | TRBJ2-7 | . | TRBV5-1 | CASSMRTYEQYF | TGCGCCAGCAGCATGAGGACCTACGAGCAGTACTTC